These 29 T cell receptor beta chains share one sample of origin, sequenced in a study of T cell responses to AZD1222 COVID-19 vaccine. Some clones are missing from TCRdb's copy, which holds only in-frame ones; the method was immunoSEQ multiplex PCR. The sample lists fewer than 120,000 clones; roughly 90% were seen once. The sequencing used peripheral blood, collected on day 0 of AZD1222 vaccination. These TCRs come from an adult in good health.

This clone showed up just once. V and J are TRBV30 and TRBJ1-3; D call uncertain. The CDR3 has 11 residues. With 5 bases removed from V and 5 bases from J, the gap between germline ends came to 7 bases. The germline V gene has CDR1 GTSNPN and CDR2 SVGIG (reference sequence). The CDR3 nucleotides are TGTGCCTGGCAGTTCCGAAACACCATATATTTT. This translates into CAWQFRNTIYF. Filled out from reference TRBV30 and TRBJ1-3, the complete variable domain reads SQTIHQWPATLVQPVGSPLSLECTVEGTSNPNLYWYRQAAGRGLQLLFYSVGIGQISSEVPQNLSASRPQDRQFILSSKKLLLSDSGFYLCAWQFRNTIYFGEGSWLTVV.

V gene TRBV11-2 combines with J gene TRBJ2-7; a weak D match, TRBD2 (5 bases). The germline V and J ends were trimmed by 3 bases and 3 bases, with 9 bases remaining between them. From germline, CDR1 is SGHAT and CDR2 FQNNGV. The CDR3 is made up of 13 amino acids. The CDR3: CASSLGGSYEQYF. The CDR3 DNA reads TGTGCCAGCAGCTTGGGTGGGAGCTACGAGCAGTACTTC.

V gene TRBV27 combines with J gene TRBJ2-1; 9 bases map to TRBD1. The CDR3 has 15 amino acids. Germline V gene lookup returns CDR1 MNHEY and CDR2 SMNVEV (reference sequence). Losses at the gene ends were 6 bases for V and 1 base for J; bases not matched to a gene: 4. The CDR3 DNA is TGTGCCAGCAGCCCGGACAGGGGATCCTACAATGAGCAGTTCTTC. Protein: CASSPDRGSYNEQFF.

The chain combines TRBV6-2 or TRBV6-3 with TRBJ2-1, with 12 bases that match TRBD2. CDR1 is MNHEY, CDR2 SVGEGT, per germline. This CDR3 spans 19 amino acids. J gave up 0 bases and V 6 bases, and 12 bases lay outside the gene matches. For the CDR3, the DNA is TGTGCCAGCAGCCGCAGACTAGCGGGAGTTACAAGCTCCTACAATGAGCAGTTCTTC. Amino acids: CASSRRLAGVTSSYNEQFF.

The rearrangement joins TRBV9 to TRBJ2-1; D is unresolved. Germline V gives CDR1 SGDLS, CDR2 YYNGEE. The CDR3 runs to 10 residues. The CDR3 DNA sequence: TGTGCAAAACCAGTTGGTGAGCAGTTCTTC. Protein sequence: CAKPVGEQFF.

The chain combines TRBV7-6 with TRBJ1-3; D might be TRBD1 (5 bases). This CDR3 spans 16 amino acids. The V and J ends lost 5 bases and 0 bases respectively, with 14 bases between them. Germline CDR1 is SGHVS and CDR2 is FNYEAQ. Written as DNA, the CDR3 is TGTGCCAGCAGCCAACGAACAGGAAGCTCTGGAAACACCATATATTTT. Its translation: CASSQRTGSSGNTIYF. Full variable domain (missing parts from reference TRBV7-6 and TRBJ1-3): GAGVSQSPRYKVTKRGQDVALRCDPISGHVSLYWYRQALGQGPEFLTYFNYEAQQDKSGLPNDRFSAERPEGSISTLTIQRTEQRDSAMYRCASSQRTGSSGNTIYFGEGSWLTVV.

This sequence joins TRBV2 and TRBJ2-1; 10 bases map to TRBD2. The J segment lost 3 bases and the V segment lost 6 bases, leaving 5 bases of the junction unmatched. Germline V gives CDR1 SNHLY, CDR2 FYNNEI. The CDR3 spans 15 residues. CDR3 region: CASRVGTSDYNEQFF. CDR3 in DNA: TGTGCCAGCAGGGTTGGGACTAGCGACTACAATGAGCAGTTCTTC. The complete variable domain, with remaining parts taken from reference TRBV2 and TRBJ2-1, reads EPEVTQTPSHQVTQMGQEVILRCVPISNHLYFYWYRQILGQKVEFLVSFYNNEISEKSEIFDDQFSVERPDGSNFTLKIRSTKLEDSAMYFCASRVGTSDYNEQFFGPGTRLTVL.

A few counts support this clone. The chain uses TRBV29-1 and TRBJ1-1; no clear D gene. The CDR3 runs 15 residues. Looked up from germline, CDR1 is SQVTM and CDR2 is ANQGSEA. Trimming removed 7 bases from V and 0 bases from J, with 18 bases in between. The CDR3, as DNA: TGCAGCGCCCTTGGCGGGGTCGGAGTGAACACTGAAGCTTTCTTT. Translating gives CSALGGVGVNTEAFF.

The rearrangement links TRBV19 to TRBJ2-7, with a possible D match to TRBD1 (5 bases). CDR1 is LNHDA and CDR2 is SQIVND in the germline V gene (reference sequence). Trimming took off 2 bases at V and 4 bases at J, with 9 bases between the two ends. CDR3 length: 13 residues. Here the CDR3 DNA reads TGTGCCAGTAGTATAAGACAGTCTTACGAGCAGTACTTC. This translates into CASSIRQSYEQYF.

This chain links TRBV27 with TRBJ1-6; a possible D gene is TRBD1 (5 bases). Per germline, CDR1 MNHEY and CDR2 SMNVEV (reference sequence). V gave up 4 bases and J gave up 7 bases, with 11 bases separating them. This CDR3 spans 14 amino acids. The CDR3 bases are TGTGCCAGCAGTTCGGGTTGGGGGAATTCACCCCTCCACTTT. This translates into CASSSGWGNSPLHF.

This chain joins TRBV13 and TRBJ1-1, with TRBD1 matching 7 bases. The CDR3 runs 14 residues. J lost 3 bases, V lost 0 bases, and 1 base had no gene match. Germline-derived CDR1 and CDR2 are PRHDT and FYEKMQ (reference sequence). The CDR3 DNA sequence: TGTGCCAGCAGCTTAGGCAGGGGGTACACTGAAGCTTTCTTT. It yields the protein CASSLGRGYTEAFF.

The chain is built from TRBV27 and TRBJ1-2; 7 bases fit TRBD1. The CDR3 is made up of 13 amino acids. Germline loops: CDR1 MNHEY, CDR2 SMNVEV (reference sequence). V gave up 6 bases and J gave up 6 bases; unmatched junction bases: 7. CDR3 residues: CASSGTTGNGYTF. For the CDR3, the DNA is TGTGCCAGCAGCGGGACGACAGGGAATGGCTACACCTTC.

CDR3 loop: CSVEGVANTEAFF. CDR3 sequence (DNA): TGCAGCGTTGAAGGGGTGGCGAACACTGAAGCTTTCTTT. The rearrangement joins TRBV29-1 to TRBJ1-1, with D unresolved. The CDR3 totals 13 residues. CDR1 and CDR2 (germline): SQVTM, ANQGSEA. V lost 1 base, J lost 1 base, and 7 bases lay in between.

The V gene is TRBV29-1, the J gene TRBJ1-1; D is undetermined. The germline V gene encodes CDR1 SQVTM and CDR2 ANQGSEA. The CDR3 has 12 amino acids. Deletions cut 5 bases from V and 0 bases from J, with 7 bases between. CDR3 region: CSVSGLNTEAFF. The CDR3 nucleotides read TGCAGCGTTTCTGGGTTGAACACTGAAGCTTTCTTT.

The chain combines TRBV3-1 (or the pseudogene TRBV3-2) with TRBJ1-2; possible D gene TRBD1, 6 bases. The CDR3 sequence is 15 residues long. CDR1 is LGHDT and CDR2 is YNNKEL in the germline V gene (reference sequence). The V and J ends lost 4 bases and 10 bases respectively, with 22 bases between them. The CDR3 bases are TGTGCCAGCAGCCCGTGGAAGGGGGAGTCGGTAGACTACACCTTC. Its translation is CASSPWKGESVDYTF.

This rearrangement joins TRBV18 to TRBJ1-5; 11 bases map to TRBD1. CDR1 KGHSH and CDR2 LQKENI come from the germline V gene. The ends lost 3 bases at V and 3 bases at J; junction bases unmatched: 7. CDR3 length equals 17 residues. CDR3 nucleotides: TGTGCCAGCTCACCGCCCGGGACAGGGGGAATCAATCAGCCCCAGCATTTT. Residues: CASSPPGTGGINQPQHF.

This chain connects TRBV5-1 to TRBJ1-4; 11 positions match TRBD1. Germline CDR1 is SGHRS and CDR2 is YFSETQ. The CDR3 extends over 16 amino acids. The V gene end was trimmed by 3 bases and the J gene end by 6 bases; junction bases not matched to a gene: 7. Here the CDR3 DNA reads TGCGCCAGCAGCTGGGGCCCGGGACAGGGGGATGAAAAACTGTTTTTT. This codes for CASSWGPGQGDEKLFF. The variable domain in full, completed from reference TRBV5-1 and TRBJ1-4, reads KAGVTQTPRYLIKTRGQQVTLSCSPISGHRSVSWYQQTPGQGLQFLFEYFSETQRNKGNFPGRFSGRQFSNSRSEMNVSTLELGDSALYLCASSWGPGQGDEKLFFGSGTQLSVL.

This chain uses TRBV6-5 with TRBJ1-2; the match to TRBD1 covers 7 bases. The CDR3 runs to 13 residues. V was clipped by 6 bases and J by 2 bases; unmatched bases: 3. The germline V gene encodes CDR1 MNHEY and CDR2 SVGAGI. In nucleotides, the CDR3 is TGTGCCAGCAGCAAGGGACAGAACTATGGCTACACCTTC. The encoded protein is CASSKGQNYGYTF.

This clone has only one observation. The chain uses TRBV12-3 or TRBV12-4 and TRBJ2-7; no reliable D call. This CDR3 has 13 amino acids. The germline V and J ends were trimmed by 5 bases and 2 bases, with 10 bases remaining between them. The CDR3 DNA follows: TGTGCCAGCAGTCCCCCTGGGCCCTACGAGCAGTACTTC. Its translation is CASSPPGPYEQYF.

V gene TRBV10-2 combines with J gene TRBJ1-1; 9 bases are shared with TRBD1. From germline, CDR1 is WSHSY and CDR2 SAAADI. CDR3 size: 13 residues. Unmatched junction bases numbered 4, after V lost 10 bases and J lost 1 base. The CDR3 nucleotides read TGCGCCACCAGGGACAGGGCGAACACTGAAGCTTTCTTT. Encoded protein: CATRDRANTEAFF.

This chain links TRBV4-1 with TRBJ1-2; D possibly corresponds to TRBD1 (6 bases). This CDR3 spans 18 amino acids. Trimming took 1 base from V and 0 from J, leaving 18 bases between them. CDR1 is MGHRA and CDR2 is YSYEKL in the germline V gene. CDR3 residues: CASSQAGQREAANYGYTF. In nucleotides, the CDR3 is TGCGCCAGCAGCCAAGCCGGACAGAGAGAGGCTGCTAACTATGGCTACACCTTC.

This sequence joins TRBV6-7 and TRBJ1-5; 7 bases are a match to TRBD1. TRBV6-7 is given ORF status, its function remaining uncertain. The CDR3 sequence is 18 residues long. V gave up 6 bases and J gave up 0 bases; unmatched junction bases: 14. The CDR3 here is CASSTQGDGGNSNQPQHF. Written as DNA, the CDR3 is TGTGCCAGCAGCACCCAGGGGGACGGGGGAAATAGCAATCAGCCCCAGCATTTT.

This chain joins TRBV5-1 and TRBJ2-5, with D perhaps matching TRBD1 or TRBD2 (5 bases each). Trimming removed 2 bases from V and 5 bases from J, with 10 bases in between. This CDR3 spans 13 amino acids. In germline, CDR1 is SGHRS, CDR2 YFSETQ. CDR3 nucleotides: TGCGCCAGCAGCTTCAGAGGGGACGAGACCCAGTACTTC. Translated: CASSFRGDETQYF.

The V and J genes are TRBV21-1 and TRBJ2-6; the table names TRBD2, a call not compared with the DNA. TRBV21-1 has pseudogene status. The CDR3 is 19 residues long. CDR3 in amino acids: CASSKDGLAETSGANVLTF. The CDR3 DNA follows: TGTGCCAGCAGCAAAGACGGACTAGCGGAGACCTCTGGGGCCAACGTCCTGACTTTC.

This chain joins TRBV5-1 and TRBJ2-1; TRBD1 might be the D (5 bases). V lost 0 bases and J 5 bases, leaving 9 bases between the germline ends. This CDR3 spans 14 amino acids. CDR1 is SGHRS, CDR2 YFSETQ, per germline. The CDR3 here is CASSLADTNNEQFF. DNA for the CDR3: TGCGCCAGCAGCTTGGCGGACACGAACAATGAGCAGTTCTTC.

The rearrangement joins TRBV3-1 (or the pseudogene TRBV3-2) to TRBJ1-1; D unclear. CDR3 length equals 15 residues. From germline, CDR1 is LGHDT and CDR2 YNNKEL (reference sequence). Deletions cut 3 bases from V and 0 bases from J, with 11 bases between. The CDR3 is CASSQGYLMNTEAFF. The CDR3 DNA reads as TGTGCCAGCAGCCAGGGGTATCTCATGAACACTGAAGCTTTCTTT.

The chain uses TRBV4-1 and TRBJ1-1; D is possibly TRBD1 (6 bases). There are 16 residues in the CDR3. The V end was cut by 1 base, the J end by 4 bases, with 16 bases between. Germline CDR1 MGHRA, CDR2 YSYEKL. The CDR3 DNA reads TGCGCCAGCAGCCAAGGGGGTAAGGGGGGTGGCACTGAAGCTTTCTTT. The encoded protein is CASSQGGKGGGTEAFF.

The CDR3 loop reads CASSLEAGLRSPLHF. The CDR3 coding sequence is TGTGCCAGCAGCTTAGAGGCAGGGTTACGGTCACCCCTCCACTTT. The V gene is TRBV7-2, the J gene TRBJ1-6, with D possibly being TRBD1 (5 bases). The CDR3 consists of 15 residues. Deletions cut 1 base from V and 10 bases from J, with 14 bases between. Germline V gives CDR1 SGHTA, CDR2 FQGNSA.

This chain joins TRBV6-2 or TRBV6-3 and TRBJ1-5; D might be TRBD1 (5 bases). With 5 bases removed from V and 5 bases from J, the gap between germline ends came to 13 bases. CDR3 size: 14 residues. Germline loops: CDR1 MNHEY, CDR2 SVGEGT. The CDR3 region has the DNA TGTGCCAGCAGTCCGACACCGGGGGATCAGCCCCAGCATTTT. It yields the protein CASSPTPGDQPQHF.